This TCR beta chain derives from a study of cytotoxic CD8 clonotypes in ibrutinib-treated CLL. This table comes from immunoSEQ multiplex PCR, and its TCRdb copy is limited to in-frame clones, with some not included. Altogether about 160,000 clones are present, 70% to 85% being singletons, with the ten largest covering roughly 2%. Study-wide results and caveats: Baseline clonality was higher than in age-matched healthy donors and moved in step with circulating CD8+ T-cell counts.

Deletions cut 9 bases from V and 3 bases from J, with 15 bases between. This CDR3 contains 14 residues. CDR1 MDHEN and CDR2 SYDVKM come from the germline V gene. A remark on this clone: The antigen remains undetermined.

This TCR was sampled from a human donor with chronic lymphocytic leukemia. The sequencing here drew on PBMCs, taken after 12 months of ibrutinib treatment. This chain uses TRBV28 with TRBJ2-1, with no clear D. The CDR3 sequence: CASLPSIGYNEQFF. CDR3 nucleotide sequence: TGTGCCAGTTTACCGAGTATAGGCTACAATGAGCAGTTCTTC. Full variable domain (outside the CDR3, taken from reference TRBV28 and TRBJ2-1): DVKVTQSSRYLVKRTGEKVFLECVQDMDHENMFWYRQDPGLGLRLIYFSYDVKMKEKGDIPEGYSVSREKKERFSLILESASTNQTSMYLCASLPSIGYNEQFFGPGTRLTVL.